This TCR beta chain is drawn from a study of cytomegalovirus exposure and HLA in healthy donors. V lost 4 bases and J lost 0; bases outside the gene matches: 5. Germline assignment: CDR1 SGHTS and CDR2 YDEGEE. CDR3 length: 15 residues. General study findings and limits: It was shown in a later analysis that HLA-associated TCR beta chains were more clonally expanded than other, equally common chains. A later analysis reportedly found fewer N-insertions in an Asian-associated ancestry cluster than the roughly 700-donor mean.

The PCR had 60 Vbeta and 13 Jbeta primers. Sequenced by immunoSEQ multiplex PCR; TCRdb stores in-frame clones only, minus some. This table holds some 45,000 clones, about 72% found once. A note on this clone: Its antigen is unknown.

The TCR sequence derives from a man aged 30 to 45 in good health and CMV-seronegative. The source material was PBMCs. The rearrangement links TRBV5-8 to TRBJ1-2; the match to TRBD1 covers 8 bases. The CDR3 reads CASSAAGQANYGYTF. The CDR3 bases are TGTGCCAGCAGCGCTGCGGGACAGGCTAACTATGGCTACACCTTC.